The rows below give T cell receptor beta chains drawn from one sample of a study of shared clonotypes between healthy human individuals. Repertoires were generated with immunoSEQ multiplex PCR, while TCRdb's copy carries only in-frame clones and drops some. Here the sample spans more than 1,200,000 clones, roughly 98.5% being singletons. The sequencing sample was made of naive CD4+ T cells sorted from blood. Receptors were obtained from a man between 25 and 39 years old in good health. Both conserved end residues are part of each CDR3. The order of the fields is V gene, D gene, clone size, J gene, CDR3 protein, CDR3 DNA. A D gene is named only where the DNA matches it firmly. The size entry is marked missing in some rows and otherwise reads once, few, many or a size class.

TRBV5-4	TRBD2	NA	TRBJ2-1	CASSLGTSGTNEQFF	TGTGCCAGCAGCTTGGGGACTAGCGGGACTAATGAGCAGTTCTTC
TRBV9	TRBD2	NA	TRBJ2-1	CASSPSGRLPYNEQFF	TGTGCCAGCAGCCCCAGCGGGAGGCTACCCTACAATGAGCAGTTCTTC
TRBV27	NA	NA	TRBJ2-3	CASSPTSTDTQYF	TGTGCCAGCAGTCCCACTAGCACAGATACGCAGTATTTT
TRBV4-2	TRBD2	NA	TRBJ2-1	CASSLSGGYYNEQFF	TGTGCCAGCAGCCTTAGCGGGGGGTACTACAATGAGCAGTTCTTC
TRBV15	TRBD1	NA	TRBJ1-1	CATGGEQGVEAFF	TGTGCCACCGGGGGAGAACAGGGGGTAGAAGCTTTCTTT
TRBV29-1	NA	NA	TRBJ2-7	CSAWNGGFSYEQYF	TGCAGCGCTTGGAACGGGGGTTTCTCCTACGAGCAGTACTTC
TRBV18	TRBD1	NA	TRBJ2-7	CASSPRLGQAYEQYF	TGTGCCAGCTCACCGAGATTGGGACAGGCCTACGAGCAGTACTTC
TRBV19	TRBD1	NA	TRBJ2-5	CASSRDRGRETQYF	TGTGCCAGTAGTCGGGACAGGGGGCGCGAGACCCAGTACTTC
TRBV10-3	TRBD1	NA	TRBJ2-7	CAISGGTVIYEQYF	TGTGCCATCAGTGGTGGGACAGTTATCTACGAGCAGTACTTC
TRBV7-2	TRBD1	NA	TRBJ1-3	CASSLWQGGSRRTNTIYF	TGTGCCAGCAGCTTATGGCAGGGGGGGTCTCGTCGGACAAACACCATATATTTT
TRBV5-1	NA	NA	TRBJ2-2	CASSFRRGNTGELFF	TGCGCCAGCAGCTTTCGCAGGGGGAACACCGGGGAGCTGTTTTTT
TRBV27	NA	NA	TRBJ2-1	CASRRKNGTYNEQFF	TGTGCCAGCAGACGCAAGAACGGGACCTACAATGAGCAGTTCTTC
TRBV25-1	TRBD1	NA	TRBJ1-1	CASSEWGTGLEAFF	TGTGCCAGCAGTGAGTGGGGGACAGGGCTTGAAGCTTTCTTT
TRBV7-9	NA	NA	TRBJ1-2	CASSPEGDNGYTF	TGTGCCAGCAGCCCTGAGGGCGACAATGGCTACACCTTC
TRBV15	NA	NA	TRBJ2-5	CATSRDRIGAPETQYF	TGTGCCACCAGCAGAGATAGGATTGGGGCCCCAGAGACCCAGTACTTC
TRBV29-1	TRBD2	NA	TRBJ2-7	CSVESDLAPGRLETSGSYEQYF	TGCAGCGTTGAGTCCGATTTGGCACCCGGGAGGTTGGAGACTAGCGGGAGTTACGAGCAGTACTTC
TRBV7-9	NA	NA	TRBJ1-1	CASSLSRDGFTEAFF	TGTGCCAGCAGCTTAAGTCGCGATGGCTTCACTGAAGCTTTCTTT
TRBV27	NA	NA	TRBJ2-7	CASSQTSWGREQYF	TGTGCCAGCAGCCAAACTTCCTGGGGGCGCGAGCAGTACTTC
TRBV5-1	TRBD1	NA	TRBJ2-5	CASSEPGQGEETQYF	TGCGCCAGCAGCGAACCCGGACAGGGTGAGGAGACCCAGTACTTC
TRBV28	TRBD2	NA	TRBJ2-7	CASNPPGTSGPYEQYF	TGTGCCAGCAACCCGCCGGGGACTAGCGGACCCTACGAGCAGTACTTC
TRBV5-6	NA	NA	TRBJ1-5	CASSWGGQGNQPQHF	TGTGCCAGCAGCTGGGGTGGGCAGGGCAATCAGCCCCAGCATTTT
TRBV6-4	NA	once	TRBJ2-3	CASSYSPGSTDTQYF	TGTGCCAGCAGTTACTCACCGGGCAGCACAGATACGCAGTATTTT
TRBV7-8	NA	NA	TRBJ2-3	CASSLDGASTDTQYF	TGTGCCAGCAGCTTAGACGGGGCTAGCACAGATACGCAGTATTTT
TRBV19	TRBD2	once	TRBJ2-2	CASSVGLAGASDTGELFF	TGTGCCAGTAGTGTCGGACTAGCGGGAGCGTCTGACACCGGGGAGCTGTTTTTT
TRBV15	NA	once	TRBJ1-1	CATIPTLGVNTEAFF	TGTGCCACCATCCCGACTTTGGGGGTGAACACTGAAGCTTTCTTT
TRBV5-1	NA	NA	TRBJ2-3	CASSIAEDTQYF	TGCGCCAGCAGCATTGCGGAAGATACGCAGTATTTT
TRBV29-1	NA	NA	TRBJ1-1	CSVETPDNEAFF	TGCAGCGTTGAAACACCGGACAATGAAGCTTTCTTT
TRBV11-2	NA	NA	TRBJ1-5	CASSLGQGNQPQHF	TGTGCCAGCAGCTTAGGTCAGGGCAATCAGCCCCAGCATTTT
TRBV19	NA	NA	TRBJ2-1	CASTDRYNEQFF	TGTGCCAGTACCGATCGATACAATGAGCAGTTCTTC
TRBV5-1	NA	once	TRBJ2-5	CASSLREGHRGETQYF	TGCGCCAGCAGTCTGAGGGAGGGCCACAGGGGAGAGACCCAGTACTTC
TRBV5-4	TRBD1	NA	TRBJ1-5	CASSPGQGRNQPQHF	TGTGCCAGCAGTCCAGGACAGGGGAGAAATCAGCCCCAGCATTTT
TRBV10-2	NA	NA	TRBJ2-3	CASSFPGTDTQYF	TGCGCCAGCAGTTTTCCCGGCACAGATACGCAGTATTTT
TRBV11-2	NA	NA	TRBJ1-5	CASSRGLTGRERPQHF	TGTGCCAGCAGCAGAGGGTTAACCGGGCGGGAGCGGCCCCAGCATTTT
TRBV7-2	NA	NA	TRBJ2-1	CASSLLSVWGAGDNEQFF	TGTGCCAGCAGCTTATTGTCAGTCTGGGGGGCAGGTGACAATGAGCAGTTCTTC
TRBV7-2	TRBD2	NA	TRBJ2-1	CASSLGLLAGVYEQFF	TGTGCCAGCAGCCTAGGACTATTAGCGGGAGTGTATGAGCAGTTCTTC
TRBV19	TRBD2	once	TRBJ2-2	CASRLAGSMNTGELFF	TGTGCCAGTAGACTAGCGGGATCCATGAACACCGGGGAGCTGTTTTTT
TRBV7-2	TRBD2	NA	TRBJ2-1	CASSLRTSGRGGVNEQFF	TGTGCCAGCAGCTTACGGACTAGCGGAAGGGGAGGGGTCAATGAGCAGTTCTTC
TRBV10-1	NA	NA	TRBJ1-1	CASSEDGNTEAFF	TGCGCCAGCAGTGAAGACGGGAACACTGAAGCTTTCTTT
TRBV19	TRBD2	once	TRBJ2-5	CASRPGTSGILRETQYF	TGTGCCAGTAGACCCGGGACTAGCGGGATTTTGAGGGAGACCCAGTACTTC
TRBV27	NA	NA	TRBJ2-7	CASSLYVGSYEQYF	TGTGCCAGCAGTTTATATGTCGGATCCTACGAGCAGTACTTC
TRBV4-1	NA	NA	TRBJ2-7	CASSQDPLSYEQYF	TGCGCCAGCAGCCAAGATCCCTTGAGCTACGAGCAGTACTTC
TRBV5-1	NA	once	TRBJ1-4	CASSRVEGTNEKLFF	TGCGCCAGCAGCCGAGTGGAGGGAACTAATGAAAAACTGTTTTTT
TRBV29-1	TRBD1	NA	TRBJ2-6	CSVTRTGGYGANVLTF	TGCAGCGTTACCCGGACAGGGGGCTATGGGGCCAACGTCCTGACTTTC
TRBV2	TRBD1	NA	TRBJ1-2	CASTLHLRDRSQDGYTF	TGTGCCAGCACTCTACACCTACGGGACAGGTCTCAGGATGGCTACACCTTC
TRBV7-8	TRBD1	NA	TRBJ1-2	CASSLYTGVGYGYTF	TGTGCCAGCAGCTTATATACAGGGGTGGGGTATGGCTACACCTTC
TRBV4-1	NA	NA	TRBJ1-4	CASSPVGLREKLFF	TGCGCCAGCAGCCCGGTAGGACTCCGTGAAAAACTGTTTTTT
TRBV6-6	TRBD2	NA	TRBJ2-3	CASSWTSGTDTQYF	TGTGCCAGCAGCTGGACTAGCGGGACAGATACGCAGTATTTT
TRBV10-2	TRBD2	NA	TRBJ2-1	CASSGLAGINEQFF	TGCGCCAGCTCGGGACTAGCGGGAATCAATGAGCAGTTCTTC
TRBV5-1	TRBD2	NA	TRBJ2-3	CASSGTSGWDRPQYF	TGCGCCAGCAGCGGAACTAGCGGGTGGGACCGACCGCAGTATTTT
TRBV30	NA	NA	TRBJ1-4	CAWSSGPEIPRGRSGYQHEKLFF	TGTGCCTGGAGCTCCGGACCGGAGATCCCGCGCGGCCGAAGCGGATATCAGCATGAAAAACTGTTTTTT
TRBV20-1	NA	NA	TRBJ1-1	CSASWAGEAFF	TGCAGTGCTAGTTGGGCAGGAGAAGCTTTCTTT
TRBV6-5	NA	NA	TRBJ2-7	CASSPTGYEQYF	TGTGCCAGCAGTCCGACAGGCTACGAGCAGTACTTC
TRBV7-9	NA	NA	TRBJ2-2	CASSPPALGSNTGELFF	TGTGCCAGCAGCCCTCCCGCGCTGGGATCGAACACCGGGGAGCTGTTTTTT